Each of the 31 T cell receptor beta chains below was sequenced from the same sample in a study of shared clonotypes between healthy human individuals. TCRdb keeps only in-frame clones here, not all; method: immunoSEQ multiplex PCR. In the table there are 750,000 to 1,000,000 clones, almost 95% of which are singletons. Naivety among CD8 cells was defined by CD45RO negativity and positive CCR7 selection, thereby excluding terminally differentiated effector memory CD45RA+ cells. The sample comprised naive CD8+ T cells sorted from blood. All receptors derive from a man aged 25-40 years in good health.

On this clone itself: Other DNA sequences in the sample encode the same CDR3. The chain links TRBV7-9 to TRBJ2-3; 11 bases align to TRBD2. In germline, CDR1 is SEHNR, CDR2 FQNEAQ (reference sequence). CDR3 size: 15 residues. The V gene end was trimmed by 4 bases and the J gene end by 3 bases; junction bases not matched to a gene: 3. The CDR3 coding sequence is TGTGCCAGCAGCTCAACTAGCGGGAGAACAGATACGCAGTATTTT. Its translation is CASSSTSGRTDTQYF.

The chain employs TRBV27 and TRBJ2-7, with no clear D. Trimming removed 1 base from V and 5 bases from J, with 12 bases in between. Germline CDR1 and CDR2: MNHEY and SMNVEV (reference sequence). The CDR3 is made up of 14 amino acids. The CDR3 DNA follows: TGTGCCAGCAGTTTATTGGCCGGTTACCACGAGCAGTACTTC. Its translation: CASSLLAGYHEQYF.

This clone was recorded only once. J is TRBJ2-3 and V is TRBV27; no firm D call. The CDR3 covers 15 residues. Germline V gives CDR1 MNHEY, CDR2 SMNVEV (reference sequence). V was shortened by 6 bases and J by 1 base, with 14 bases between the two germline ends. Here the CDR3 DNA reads TGTGCCAGCAGCTTTGGGATAGCACGCACAGATACGCAGTATTTT. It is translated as CASSFGIARTDTQYF.

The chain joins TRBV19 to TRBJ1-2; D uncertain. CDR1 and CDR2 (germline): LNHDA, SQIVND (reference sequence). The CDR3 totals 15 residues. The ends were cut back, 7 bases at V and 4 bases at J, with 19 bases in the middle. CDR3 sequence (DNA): TGTGCCAGTAAAATCGAGTTGGCAGGACCCTATGGCTACACCTTC. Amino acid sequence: CASKIELAGPYGYTF.

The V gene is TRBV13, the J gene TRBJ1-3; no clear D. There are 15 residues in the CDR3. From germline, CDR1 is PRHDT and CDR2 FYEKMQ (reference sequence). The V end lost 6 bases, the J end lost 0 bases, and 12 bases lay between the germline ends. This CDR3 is CASSSTANSGNTIYF. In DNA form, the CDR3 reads TGTGCCAGCAGTTCGACTGCAAACTCTGGAAACACCATATATTTT.

The CDR3, as DNA: TGTGCCAGTAGTAGGATAGAAACATATGGCTACACCTTC. Its protein product is CASSRIETYGYTF. The chain couples TRBV19 to TRBJ1-2; D not certain. Germline V gene sequence: CDR1 LNHDA, CDR2 SQIVND (reference sequence). Deletions cut 4 bases from V and 5 bases from J, with 11 bases between. The length of the CDR3 is 13 residues.

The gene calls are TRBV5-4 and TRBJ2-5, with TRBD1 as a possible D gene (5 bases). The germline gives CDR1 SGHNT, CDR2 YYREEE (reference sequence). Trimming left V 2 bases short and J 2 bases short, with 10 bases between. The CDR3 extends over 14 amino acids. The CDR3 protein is CASSFDRKQETQYF. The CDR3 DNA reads TGTGCCAGCAGCTTTGACAGAAAGCAAGAGACCCAGTACTTC.

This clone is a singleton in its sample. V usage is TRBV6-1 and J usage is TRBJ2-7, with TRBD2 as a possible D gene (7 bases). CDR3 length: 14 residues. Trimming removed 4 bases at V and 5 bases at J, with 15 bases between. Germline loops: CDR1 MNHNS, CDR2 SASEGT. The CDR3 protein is CASSGGRELDEQYF. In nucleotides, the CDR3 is TGTGCCAGCAGTGGGGGGCGGGAGCTAGACGAGCAGTACTTC.

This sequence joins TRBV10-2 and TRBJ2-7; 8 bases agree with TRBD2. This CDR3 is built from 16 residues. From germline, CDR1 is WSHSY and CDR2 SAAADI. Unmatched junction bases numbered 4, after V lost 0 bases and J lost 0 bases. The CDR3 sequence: CASSESRSGSSYEQYF. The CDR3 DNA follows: TGCGCCAGCAGTGAGTCGAGGAGCGGGAGCTCCTACGAGCAGTACTTC.

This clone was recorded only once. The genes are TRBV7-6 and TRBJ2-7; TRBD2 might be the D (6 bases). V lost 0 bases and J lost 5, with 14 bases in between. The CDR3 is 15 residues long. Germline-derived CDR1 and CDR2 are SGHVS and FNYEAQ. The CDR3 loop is CASSLARGRGDEQYF. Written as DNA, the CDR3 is TGTGCCAGCAGCTTAGCCCGGGGGAGAGGGGACGAGCAGTACTTC. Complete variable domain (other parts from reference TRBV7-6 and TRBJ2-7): GAGVSQSPRYKVTKRGQDVALRCDPISGHVSLYWYRQALGQGPEFLTYFNYEAQQDKSGLPNDRFSAERPEGSISTLTIQRTEQRDSAMYRCASSLARGRGDEQYFGPGTRLTVT.

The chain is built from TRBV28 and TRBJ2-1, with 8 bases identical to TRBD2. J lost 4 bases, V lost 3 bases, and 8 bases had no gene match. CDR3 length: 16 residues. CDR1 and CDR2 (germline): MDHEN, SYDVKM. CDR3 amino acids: CASSFRLAGLYNEQFF. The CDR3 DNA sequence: TGTGCCAGCAGTTTCCGGCTAGCGGGCCTATACAATGAGCAGTTCTTC.

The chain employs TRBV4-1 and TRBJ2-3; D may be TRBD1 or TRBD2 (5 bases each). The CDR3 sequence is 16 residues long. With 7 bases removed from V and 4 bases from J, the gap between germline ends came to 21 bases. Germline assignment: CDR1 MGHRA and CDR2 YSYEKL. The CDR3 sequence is CASTVRAGSAADTQYF. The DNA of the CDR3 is TGCGCCAGCACCGTACGGGCAGGGTCAGCGGCAGATACGCAGTATTTT.

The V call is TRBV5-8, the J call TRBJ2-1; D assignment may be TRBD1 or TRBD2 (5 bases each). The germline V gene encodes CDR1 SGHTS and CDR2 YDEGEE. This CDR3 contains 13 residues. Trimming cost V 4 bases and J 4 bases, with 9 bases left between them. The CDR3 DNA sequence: TGTGCCAGCAGCCCGGGACCGTACAATGAGCAGTTCTTC. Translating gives CASSPGPYNEQFF.

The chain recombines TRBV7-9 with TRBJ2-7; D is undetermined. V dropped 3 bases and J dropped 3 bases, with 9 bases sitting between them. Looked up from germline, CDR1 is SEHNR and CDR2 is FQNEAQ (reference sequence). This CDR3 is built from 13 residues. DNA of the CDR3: TGTGCCAGCAGCTTTGTCGACGGCTACGAGCAGTACTTC. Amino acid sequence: CASSFVDGYEQYF.

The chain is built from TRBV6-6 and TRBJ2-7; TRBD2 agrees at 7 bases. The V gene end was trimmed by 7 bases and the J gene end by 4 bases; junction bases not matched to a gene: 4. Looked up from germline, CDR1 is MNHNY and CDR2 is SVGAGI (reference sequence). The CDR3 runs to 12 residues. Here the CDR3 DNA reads TGTGCCAGCAAACAAGCGGGGTACGAGCAGTACTTC. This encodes CASKQAGYEQYF.

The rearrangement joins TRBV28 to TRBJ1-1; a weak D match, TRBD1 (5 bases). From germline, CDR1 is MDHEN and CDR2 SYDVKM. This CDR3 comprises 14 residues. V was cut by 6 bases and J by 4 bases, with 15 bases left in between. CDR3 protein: CASRVGTEVTEAFF. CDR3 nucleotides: TGTGCCAGCAGGGTGGGGACTGAGGTCACTGAAGCTTTCTTT.

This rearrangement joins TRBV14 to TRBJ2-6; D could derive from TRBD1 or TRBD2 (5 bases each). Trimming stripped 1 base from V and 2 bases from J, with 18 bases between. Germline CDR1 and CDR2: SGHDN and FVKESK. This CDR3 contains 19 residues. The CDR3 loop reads CASSQGPGRRVTGANVLTF. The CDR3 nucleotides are TGTGCCAGCAGCCAAGGACCGGGACGAAGGGTAACTGGGGCCAACGTCCTGACTTTC.

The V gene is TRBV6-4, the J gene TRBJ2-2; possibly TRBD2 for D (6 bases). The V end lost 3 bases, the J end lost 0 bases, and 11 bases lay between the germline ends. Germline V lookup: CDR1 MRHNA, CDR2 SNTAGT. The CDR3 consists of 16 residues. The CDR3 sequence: CASSDWGRSNTGELFF. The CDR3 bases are TGTGCCAGCAGTGATTGGGGGAGGTCGAACACCGGGGAGCTGTTTTTT.

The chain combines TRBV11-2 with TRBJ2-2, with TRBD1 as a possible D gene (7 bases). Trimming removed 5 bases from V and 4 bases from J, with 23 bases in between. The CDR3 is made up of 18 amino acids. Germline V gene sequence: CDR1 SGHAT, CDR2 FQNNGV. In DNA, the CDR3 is TGTGCCAGCAGCATACCCCCAGCTTACAGGGGACTCACCGGGGAGCTGTTTTTT. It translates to CASSIPPAYRGLTGELFF.

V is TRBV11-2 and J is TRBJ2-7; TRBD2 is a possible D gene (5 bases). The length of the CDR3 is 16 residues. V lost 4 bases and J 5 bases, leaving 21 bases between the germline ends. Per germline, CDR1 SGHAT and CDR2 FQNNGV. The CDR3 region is CASSSEVGELRNEQYF. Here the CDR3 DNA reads TGTGCCAGCAGCTCCGAGGTCGGGGAATTGAGGAACGAGCAGTACTTC. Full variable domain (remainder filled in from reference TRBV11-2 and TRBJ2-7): EAGVAQSPRYKIIEKRQSVAFWCNPISGHATLYWYQQILGQGPKLLIQFQNNGVVDDSQLPKDRFSAERLKGVDSTLKIQPAKLEDSAVYLCASSSEVGELRNEQYFGPGTRLTVT.

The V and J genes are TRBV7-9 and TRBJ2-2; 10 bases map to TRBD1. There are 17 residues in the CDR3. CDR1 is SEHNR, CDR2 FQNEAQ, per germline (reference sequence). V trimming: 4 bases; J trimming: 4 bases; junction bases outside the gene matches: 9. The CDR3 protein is CASSSLPGQGPTGELFF. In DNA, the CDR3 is TGTGCCAGCAGCTCCCTTCCGGGACAGGGGCCCACCGGGGAGCTGTTTTTT.

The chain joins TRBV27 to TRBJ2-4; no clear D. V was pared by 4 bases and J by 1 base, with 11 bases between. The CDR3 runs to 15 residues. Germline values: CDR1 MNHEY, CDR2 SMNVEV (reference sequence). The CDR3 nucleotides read TGTGCCAGCAGTTCGGCAATCTTCGCCAAAAACATTCAGTACTTC. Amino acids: CASSSAIFAKNIQYF.

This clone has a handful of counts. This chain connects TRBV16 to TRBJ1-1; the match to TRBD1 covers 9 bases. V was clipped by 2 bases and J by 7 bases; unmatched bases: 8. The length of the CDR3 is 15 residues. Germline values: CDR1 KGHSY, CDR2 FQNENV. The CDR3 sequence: CASSQRTGESFEAFF. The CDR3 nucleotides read TGTGCCAGCAGCCAAAGGACAGGGGAGTCCTTTGAAGCTTTCTTT.

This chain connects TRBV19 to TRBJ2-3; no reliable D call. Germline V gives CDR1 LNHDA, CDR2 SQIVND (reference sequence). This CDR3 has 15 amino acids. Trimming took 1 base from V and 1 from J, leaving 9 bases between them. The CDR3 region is CASSIVSGGTDTQYF. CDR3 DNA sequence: TGTGCCAGTAGTATAGTTTCCGGCGGCACAGATACGCAGTATTTT.

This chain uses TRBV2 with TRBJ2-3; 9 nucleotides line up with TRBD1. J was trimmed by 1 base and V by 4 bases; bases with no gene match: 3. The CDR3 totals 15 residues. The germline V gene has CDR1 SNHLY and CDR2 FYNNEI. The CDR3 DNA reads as TGTGCCAGCAGTGGGACAGGGGTGGGCACAGATACGCAGTATTTT. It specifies CASSGTGVGTDTQYF.

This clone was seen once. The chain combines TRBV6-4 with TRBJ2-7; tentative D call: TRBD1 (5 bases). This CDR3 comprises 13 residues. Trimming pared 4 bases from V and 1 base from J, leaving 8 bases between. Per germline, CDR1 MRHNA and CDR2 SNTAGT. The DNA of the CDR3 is TGTGCCAGCAGTGGACAGCATTCCTACGAGCAGTACTTC. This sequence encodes CASSGQHSYEQYF.

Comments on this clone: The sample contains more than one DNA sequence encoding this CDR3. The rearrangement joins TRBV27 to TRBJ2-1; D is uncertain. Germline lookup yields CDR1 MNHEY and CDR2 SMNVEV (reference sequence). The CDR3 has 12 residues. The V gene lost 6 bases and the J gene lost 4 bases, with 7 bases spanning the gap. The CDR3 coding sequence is TGTGCCAGCAGCCCGGGTTACAATGAGCAGTTCTTC. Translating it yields CASSPGYNEQFF.

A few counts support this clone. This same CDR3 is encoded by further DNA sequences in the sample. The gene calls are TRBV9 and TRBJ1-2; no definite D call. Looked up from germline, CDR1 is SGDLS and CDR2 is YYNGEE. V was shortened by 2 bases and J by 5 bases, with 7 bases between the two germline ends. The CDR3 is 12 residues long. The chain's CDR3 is CASSVGVYGYTF. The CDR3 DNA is TGTGCCAGCAGCGTCGGGGTATATGGCTACACCTTC.

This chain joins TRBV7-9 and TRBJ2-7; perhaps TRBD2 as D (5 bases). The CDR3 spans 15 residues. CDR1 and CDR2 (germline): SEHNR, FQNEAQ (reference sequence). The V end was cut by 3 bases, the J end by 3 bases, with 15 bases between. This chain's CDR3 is CASSLAAGRSYEQYF. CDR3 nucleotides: TGTGCCAGCAGCTTGGCGGCGGGTCGGAGCTACGAGCAGTACTTC.

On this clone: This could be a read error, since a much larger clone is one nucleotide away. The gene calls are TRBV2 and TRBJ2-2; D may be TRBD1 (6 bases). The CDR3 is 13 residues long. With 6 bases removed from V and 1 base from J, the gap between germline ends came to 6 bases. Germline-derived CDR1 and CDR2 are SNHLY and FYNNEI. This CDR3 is CASRDRNTGELFF. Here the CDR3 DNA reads TGTGCCAGCAGGGACAGGAACACCGGGGAGCTGTTTTTT.

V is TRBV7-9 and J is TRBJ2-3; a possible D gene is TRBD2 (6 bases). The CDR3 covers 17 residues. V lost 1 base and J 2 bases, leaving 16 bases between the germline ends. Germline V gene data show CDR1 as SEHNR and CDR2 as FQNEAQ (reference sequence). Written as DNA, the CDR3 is TGTGCCAGCAGCTTAGGCGGGACCCCGGAGTACACAGATACGCAGTATTTT. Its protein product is CASSLGGTPEYTDTQYF. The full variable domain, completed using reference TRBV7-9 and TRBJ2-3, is DTGVSQNPRHKITKRGQNVTFRCDPISEHNRLYWYRQTLGQGPEFLTYFQNEAQLEKSRLLSDRFSAERPKGSFSTLEIQRTEQGDSAMYLCASSLGGTPEYTDTQYFGPGTRLTVL.